This TCR beta chain stems from a study of T cells in Graves' hyperthyroidism and ophthalmopathy. Overall study results and limits: Most expanded thyroid clonotypes above 0.001 also appeared in blood. The model forecast ophthalmopathy, anticipating it by a median 6.5 months before onset.

Researchers took RNA transcripts and amplified the TCR beta CDR3 regions from them. First-round RT-PCR with HTBI primers amplified the TCR CDR3 region. TCRdb used MiXCR to reprocess the multiplex PCR reads, holding one entry per CDR3 protein. The table has approximately 350,000 distinct CDR3 sequences, around 15% seen once. V shed 5 bases and J 4 bases; nucleotides not matched to a gene: 4. Per germline, CDR1 SEHNR and CDR2 FQNEAQ (reference sequence). This CDR3 is built from 14 residues. This clonotype appeared a few times. Its specificity is not known. The chain couples TRBV7-9 to TRBJ2-3, with 9 bases matching TRBD2. This TCR derives from a woman aged 55 to 70 with Graves' ophthalmopathy. Source material: blood. The CDR3 here is CASSPGLAADTQYF. The CDR3 nucleotides are TGTGCCAGCAGCCCGGGACTAGCAGCAGATACGCAGTATTTT.